The 27 T cell receptor beta chains below were found in one sample sequenced in a study of blood T cell repertoires in COVID-19. Sequencing was performed with immunoSEQ multiplex PCR; in TCRdb, only in-frame clones are kept and a portion is missing. The table lists about 190,000 clones, roughly 78% of them singletons. The sample was peripheral blood. These receptors were taken from an elderly woman with active or convalescent COVID-19.

The genes are TRBV19 and TRBJ1-2; D unclear. The germline V and J ends were trimmed by 7 bases and 7 bases, with 16 bases remaining between them. Germline CDR1 and CDR2: LNHDA and SQIVND (reference sequence). CDR3 length: 13 residues. The CDR3 DNA is TGTGCCAGTACCCCCTCGGGAACCCGTGGCTACACCTTC. Protein sequence: CASTPSGTRGYTF.

In its sample, this clone was seen once. The chain recombines TRBV12-3 or TRBV12-4 with TRBJ2-5; no clear D. This CDR3 has 13 residues. V was trimmed by 7 bases and J by 2 bases, leaving 11 bases between them. CDR3 sequence reads: CASKQTTQETQYF. CDR3 nucleotide sequence: TGTGCCAGCAAACAAACAACGCAAGAGACCCAGTACTTC.

The chain combines TRBV15 with TRBJ1-5; D is uncertain. V shed 11 bases and J shed 0 bases, with 11 bases lying between them. The CDR3 is 13 residues long. The germline CDR1 and CDR2 sequences are LNHNV and YYDKDF (reference sequence). The CDR3 here is CAAGWGSNQPQHF. Written as DNA, the CDR3 is TGTGCCGCGGGCTGGGGTAGCAATCAGCCCCAGCATTTT. The complete variable domain, with remaining parts taken from reference TRBV15 and TRBJ1-5, reads DAMVIQNPRYQVTQFGKPVTLSCSQTLNHNVMYWYQQKSSQAPKLLFHYYDKDFNNEADTPDNFQSRRPNTSFCFLDIRSPGLGDTAMYLCAAGWGSNQPQHFGDGTRLSIL.

This clone has more than one count but fewer than ten. This chain connects TRBV5-1 to TRBJ1-2; the D is unclear. The CDR3 consists of 15 residues. Per the germline V gene, CDR1 is SGHRS and CDR2 is YFSETQ. V was pared by 1 base and J by 0 bases, with 10 bases between. The CDR3: CASSLSTAANYGYTF. CDR3 sequence (DNA): TGCGCCAGCAGCTTGAGTACAGCAGCTAACTATGGCTACACCTTC.

This clone was counted between two and nine times. This chain links TRBV30 with TRBJ2-1, with D perhaps TRBD1 (5 bases). The CDR3 is made up of 13 amino acids. In germline, CDR1 is GTSNPN, CDR2 SVGIG (reference sequence). The germline V and J ends were trimmed by 1 base and 7 bases, with 11 bases remaining between them. This CDR3 is CAWSGGPGNEQFF. For the CDR3, the DNA is TGTGCCTGGAGTGGGGGCCCAGGGAATGAGCAGTTCTTC.

In nucleotides, the CDR3 is TGTGCCAGCAGTTTATGGGGACAGGGAGGGAGTGAGCAGTTCTTC. Encoded protein: CASSLWGQGGSEQFF. The rearrangement links TRBV28 to TRBJ2-1; 9 bases map to TRBD1. The CDR3 runs 15 residues. The V segment lost 0 bases and the J segment 9 bases; nucleotides outside the gene matches: 6. From germline, CDR1 is MDHEN and CDR2 SYDVKM.

On this clone itself: A read error is possible here, since a much larger clone lies one base away. The same CDR3 arises from other DNA sequences in this sample as well. The chain carries TRBV28 and TRBJ1-2, with 7 bases identical to TRBD1. Per the germline V gene, CDR1 is MDHEN and CDR2 is SYDVKM. The CDR3 is made up of 13 amino acids. Trimming removed 6 bases from V and 2 bases from J; junction bases left unmatched: 3. The CDR3, as DNA: TGTGCCAGCAGCTTGACAGGGAACTATGGCTACACCTTC. Its protein is CASSLTGNYGYTF.

V and J are TRBV28 and TRBJ1-1, with D tentatively TRBD1 (5 bases). The germline V and J ends were trimmed by 4 bases and 2 bases, with 11 bases remaining between them. The CDR3 consists of 14 residues. Germline V gives CDR1 MDHEN, CDR2 SYDVKM. The CDR3 sequence: CASSYADSNTEAFF. CDR3 nucleotides: TGTGCCAGCAGTTATGCAGACAGTAACACTGAAGCTTTCTTT.

This sequence joins TRBV27 and TRBJ2-7; D uncertain. Trimming took off 4 bases at V and 5 bases at J, with 15 bases between the two ends. The CDR3 consists of 14 residues. In germline, CDR1 is MNHEY, CDR2 SMNVEV (reference sequence). The CDR3 is CASSSGLAFDEQYF. The CDR3 DNA reads TGTGCCAGCAGTTCTGGATTAGCCTTCGACGAGCAGTACTTC.

The chain recombines TRBV9 with TRBJ2-1, with 11 bases aligning to TRBD1. Unmatched junction bases numbered 9, after V lost 8 bases and J lost 5 bases. The CDR3 has 15 amino acids. The germline V gene has CDR1 SGDLS and CDR2 YYNGEE. Here the CDR3 reads CASQGRDRGDNEQFF. CDR3 in DNA: TGTGCCAGTCAGGGCCGGGACAGGGGGGACAATGAGCAGTTCTTC.

V and J are TRBV27 and TRBJ2-2; the D gene is possibly TRBD2 (6 bases). The CDR3 runs 15 residues. Germline lookup yields CDR1 MNHEY and CDR2 SMNVEV (reference sequence). Trimming removed 5 bases from V and 5 bases from J, with 15 bases in between. The CDR3 sequence is CASSTNLRGTGELFF. The DNA for the CDR3 is TGTGCCAGCAGTACTAATCTGCGGGGAACCGGGGAGCTGTTTTTT.

The V and J genes are TRBV7-9 and TRBJ1-5, with D perhaps matching TRBD1 (6 bases). Germline V CDR1 and CDR2: SEHNR, FQNEAQ (reference sequence). The CDR3 loop spans 14 amino acids. Trimming took 3 bases from V and 3 from J, leaving 9 bases between them. The DNA of the CDR3 is TGTGCCAGCAGCTTGGGACACGCCAATCAGCCCCAGCATTTT. Amino acid sequence: CASSLGHANQPQHF.

V gene TRBV18 combines with J gene TRBJ2-7; 9 positions agree with TRBD1. This CDR3 is built from 19 residues. With V trimmed by 1 base and J by 3 bases, 16 bases remained unmatched. Looked up from germline, CDR1 is KGHSH and CDR2 is LQKENI. CDR3 sequence: CASSPQGTGRFLGFYEQYF. The CDR3 DNA reads TGTGCCAGCTCACCACAGGGGACAGGGCGCTTCCTCGGCTTCTACGAGCAGTACTTC.

J is TRBJ1-2 and V is TRBV4-1, with D perhaps TRBD1 (5 bases). This CDR3 is 15 amino acids long. Germline CDR1 reads MGHRA; CDR2 reads YSYEKL. The V end lost 2 bases, the J end lost 0 bases, and 10 bases lay between the germline ends. CDR3 coding DNA: TGCGCCAGCAGCCAACTTCTAGGGGCTAACTATGGCTACACCTTC. This translates into CASSQLLGANYGYTF.

The chain links TRBV10-3 to TRBJ2-2; 8 bases align to TRBD1. The V segment lost 4 bases and the J segment 7 bases; nucleotides outside the gene matches: 5. The CDR3 has 14 amino acids. Germline values: CDR1 ENHRY, CDR2 SYGVKD. The CDR3 nucleotides are TGTGCCATCAGTGTGGGACAGGCGGGCGGGGAGCTGTTTTTT. It specifies CAISVGQAGGELFF.

This clone was observed a handful of times. One end of the junction is discordant with germline, which a read error may explain. The chain couples TRBV3-1 (or the pseudogene TRBV3-2) to TRBJ1-6; D unresolved. Germline V gives CDR1 LGHDT, CDR2 YNNKEL (reference sequence). The CDR3 extends over 13 amino acids. The CDR3 bases are TGTGCCAGCAGGCAAGGGCCGGGGTCACCCCTCCACTTT. It translates to CASRQGPGSPLHF.

The chain links TRBV18 to TRBJ1-2; 8 positions match TRBD1. This CDR3 comprises 13 residues. Germline V lookup: CDR1 KGHSH, CDR2 LQKENI. The ends lost 3 bases at V and 8 bases at J; junction bases unmatched: 5. The CDR3: CASSPTTGEGYTF. DNA for the CDR3: TGTGCCAGCTCACCCACGACAGGGGAAGGCTACACCTTC.

This rearrangement joins TRBV24-1 to TRBJ2-7, with D maybe TRBD1 (5 bases). Trimming shortened V by 4 bases and J by 6 bases, and 9 bases separated the two germline ends. CDR3 length equals 12 residues. CDR1 and CDR2 from the germline V gene are KGHDR and SFDVKD. CDR3 sequence: CATSDPQGEQYF. DNA of the CDR3: TGTGCCACCAGTGACCCCCAGGGCGAGCAGTACTTC.

The V gene is TRBV28, the J gene TRBJ1-6; 8 nucleotides agree with TRBD1. V shed 5 bases, J shed 7 bases, and the junction held 7 bases outside the gene matches. Germline values: CDR1 MDHEN, CDR2 SYDVKM. This CDR3 comprises 15 residues. The CDR3 reads CASSTRTGRNSPLHF. The CDR3 DNA is TGTGCCAGCAGTACCCGGACAGGGAGAAATTCACCCCTCCACTTT. The variable domain in full, with the rest retrieved from reference TRBV28 and TRBJ1-6, is DVKVTQSSRYLVKRTGEKVFLECVQDMDHENMFWYRQDPGLGLRLIYFSYDVKMKEKGDIPEGYSVSREKKERFSLILESASTNQTSMYLCASSTRTGRNSPLHFGNGTRLTVT.

The chain couples TRBV29-1 to TRBJ2-7; a weak D match, TRBD2 (7 bases). The CDR3 consists of 13 residues. Germline-derived CDR1 and CDR2 are SQVTM and ANQGSEA. Trimming pared 7 bases from V and 6 bases from J, leaving 19 bases between. The CDR3 DNA follows: TGCAGCGGGGGGCCCGACGGGACTACCGAGCAGTACTTC. Its protein is CSGGPDGTTEQYF.

The V and J genes are TRBV19 and TRBJ1-2; D is unclear. Germline V gene lookup returns CDR1 LNHDA and CDR2 SQIVND (reference sequence). V lost 4 bases and J 4 bases, leaving 10 bases between the germline ends. The CDR3 runs to 13 residues. The CDR3 DNA reads TGTGCCAGTAGTAACGACGGGAGCTATGGCTACACCTTC. It codes for CASSNDGSYGYTF.

The CDR3 DNA reads TGTGCCAGCAGCTTAAGAGGGGGCGGCTCGGGAGGCTACACCTTC. It yields the protein CASSLRGGGSGGYTF. The chain employs TRBV11-2 and TRBJ1-2, with TRBD1 matching 7 bases. CDR3 length: 15 amino acids. Germline V gene sequence: CDR1 SGHAT, CDR2 FQNNGV. With V trimmed by 2 bases and J by 8 bases, 11 bases remained unmatched. The full variable domain, its missing parts supplied by reference TRBV11-2 and TRBJ1-2, is EAGVAQSPRYKIIEKRQSVAFWCNPISGHATLYWYQQILGQGPKLLIQFQNNGVVDDSQLPKDRFSAERLKGVDSTLKIQPAKLEDSAVYLCASSLRGGGSGGYTFGSGTRLTVV.

This clone was seen ten or more times. The chain combines TRBV24-1 with TRBJ2-1; D is perhaps TRBD2 (7 bases). This CDR3 has 15 residues. The V end lost 9 bases, the J end lost 5 bases, and 19 bases lay between the germline ends. CDR1 and CDR2 from the germline V gene are KGHDR and SFDVKD. This chain's CDR3 is CATQKGGRGNNEQFF. In DNA form, the CDR3 reads TGTGCCACCCAAAAAGGGGGGAGGGGGAACAATGAGCAGTTCTTC.

The rearrangement joins TRBV4-2 to TRBJ1-1; D gene unclear. This CDR3 contains 14 residues. The germline V gene encodes CDR1 LGHNA and CDR2 YNFKEQ. Trimming cost V 0 bases and J 0 bases, with 5 bases left between them. CDR3 sequence reads: CASSQDRLNTEAFF. The CDR3 region has the DNA TGTGCCAGCAGCCAAGACCGGTTGAACACTGAAGCTTTCTTT.

V and J are TRBV19 and TRBJ1-1; 9 bases match TRBD1. V lost 10 bases to trimming and J lost 5 bases; unmatched junction nucleotides: 11. The CDR3 loop spans 14 amino acids. Germline CDR1 is LNHDA and CDR2 is SQIVND (reference sequence). CDR3 DNA: TGTGCCACCGTTCCACAGGGGGCTGTTACTGAAGCTTTCTTT. It yields the protein CATVPQGAVTEAFF.

The chain combines TRBV20-1 with TRBJ1-3; unclear D gene. Germline loops: CDR1 DFQATT, CDR2 SNEGSKA (reference sequence). The CDR3 loop spans 14 amino acids. Trimming took off 3 bases at V and 0 bases at J, with 9 bases between the two ends. The DNA of the CDR3 is TGCAGTGCTAGTAATGAGAGCTCTGGAAACACCATATATTTT. It codes for CSASNESSGNTIYF.

This chain joins TRBV12-3 or TRBV12-4 and TRBJ1-3; 7 bases are a match to TRBD1. J was trimmed by 6 bases and V by 3 bases; bases with no gene match: 2. This CDR3 is built from 13 residues. The DNA for the CDR3 is TGTGCCAGCAGTTTTGACAGGGTAAACACCATATATTTT. This encodes CASSFDRVNTIYF.